This is a list of T cell receptor beta chains from one sample in a study of identical twins. One entry per CDR3 protein, called by TCRdb with MiXCR from the 5' RACE reads. Of 250,000 to 300,000 distinct CDR3 sequences listed, about 8.9% are singletons. These data were also reused for a study on yellow fever vaccine responses in identical twins.

Specimen: CD8+ T cells sorted from blood. The origin of the receptors is a woman aged 18-35 years in good health. Each CDR3 is given with its conserved first and last residue. A D gene is named only where the DNA matches it firmly. A row's size may be missing; if present it is once, few, many or a size class.

j_gene	v_gene	d_gene	abundance	CDR3nt	CDR3aa
TRBJ2-2	TRBV7-9	.	many	TGTGCCAGCAGCCGTCGGGACCGCCCCGAGGAGCTGTTTTTT	CASSRRDRPEELFF
TRBJ2-7	TRBV20-1	TRBD1	few	TGCAGTGCGGCTACAGGGGGCCGGCCAATCTACGAGCAGTACTTC	CSAATGGRPIYEQYF
TRBJ2-7	TRBV29-1	.	.	TGCAGCGTTGAAGATACAGACTTGCGTAGCGAGCAGTACTTC	CSVEDTDLRSEQYF
TRBJ2-7	TRBV5-1	.	few	TGCGCCAGCAGCTTGGTGGGAGAGGGGCCCTACGAGCAGTACTTC	CASSLVGEGPYEQYF
TRBJ2-2	TRBV29-1	.	many	TGCAGCATCTGGAGGGGTGGGTTCACCGGGGAGCTGTTTTTT	CSIWRGGFTGELFF
TRBJ2-5	TRBV29-1	TRBD1	few	TGCAGCGTTGAATATTGGGACAGGGAAGAAGAGACCCAGTACTTC	CSVEYWDREEETQYF
TRBJ2-4	TRBV18	.	.	TGTGCCAGCTCACCGACTGCCCTAGCCAAAAACATTCAGTACTTC	CASSPTALAKNIQYF
TRBJ2-1	TRBV12-3/TRBV12-4	TRBD1	many	TGTGCCAGCAGTTCGGGACAGATGGGTGAGCAGTTCTTC	CASSSGQMGEQFF
TRBJ1-4	TRBV7-9	.	.	TGTGCCAGCAGTCCCGGGACGTTCGCAACTAATGAAAAACTGTTTTTT	CASSPGTFATNEKLFF
TRBJ2-6	TRBV20-1	.	few	TGCAGTGCTAGAGCGCGGGGCTCTGGGGCCAACGTCCTGACTTTC	CSARARGSGANVLTF
TRBJ2-2	TRBV4-1	.	few	TGCGCCAGCAGCCGGTGGGCAGGGGCCAACACCGGGGAGCTGTTTTTT	CASSRWAGANTGELFF
TRBJ2-7	TRBV12-3/TRBV12-4	TRBD2	many	TGTGCCTCCCAGGGGACTTTAGCGGGAGGGCCCTACGAGCAGTACTTC	CASQGTLAGGPYEQYF
TRBJ2-1	TRBV5-1	.	.	TGCGCCAGCAGTGATACAGAATCGAGCTCCTACAATGAGCAGTTCTTC	CASSDTESSSYNEQFF
TRBJ2-7	TRBV28	.	few	TGTGCCAGCAGTGAGGGAGGGGGCCTGGACTACGAGCAGTACTTC	CASSEGGGLDYEQYF
TRBJ2-1	TRBV24-1	TRBD1	.	TGTGCCACCAGTGCGGACAGGGACCCGCAGTTCTTC	CATSADRDPQFF
TRBJ2-4	TRBV11-2	.	few	TGTGCCAGCAGCTTTCGACAGATTCCGGACATTCAGTACTTC	CASSFRQIPDIQYF